These T cell receptor beta chains were read from a single sample in a study of T cells expressing NK-cell markers. Each CDR3 protein gets one entry in TCRdb, which reprocessed the 5' RACE reads and gives no DNA. This table lists 300,000 to 450,000 distinct CDR3 sequences. The sequenced sample consisted of blood T cells: a sorted CD56 or NKG2C T cell subset, CD4+ or CD8+ T cells, or bulk PBMC T cells (not recorded which). These receptors came from a man aged 18 to 69 in good health. Each CDR3 is given with its conserved first and last residue.

v_call	j_call	cdr3_aa
TRBV25-1	TRBJ2-1	CASSSNPGTGRGVYKLNEQFF
TRBV18	TRBJ1-1	CASSPRGRVTEAFF
TRBV2	TRBJ2-2	CASSEALRGDGNTGELFF
TRBV6-5	TRBJ2-7	CASSLDRGQRYEQYF
TRBV6-1	TRBJ2-6	CASSEGQVSGANVLTF
TRBV20-1	TRBJ2-6	CSARQSRGNSGANVLTF
TRBV15	TRBJ1-4	CATSRKRQFLNEKLFF
TRBV6-1	TRBJ2-5	CASRRLAVQETQYF
TRBV6-1	TRBJ2-1	CASRGRGQANEQFF
TRBV28	TRBJ2-5	CASNVGGTRETQYF
TRBV15	TRBJ2-4	CATSRVPGTKSIQYF
TRBV6-5	TRBJ1-1	CASTAGRATEAFF
TRBV7-9	TRBJ2-2	CASSLAGDREELFF
TRBV5-1	TRBJ2-1	CASSSRGAGGSDEQFF
TRBV5-5	TRBJ2-3	CASSLHSNLAADTQYF
TRBV12-3/TRBV12-4	TRBJ2-3	CASSWGQSTDTQYF
TRBV27	TRBJ2-1	CASIGSEPYNEQFF
TRBV12-3/TRBV12-4	TRBJ2-3	CASTPPSGAATDTQYF
TRBV6-1	TRBJ2-7	CASRKEGQGIYEQYF
TRBV15	TRBJ1-2	CATSPRGTTRGYTF
TRBV5-1	TRBJ2-1	CASSLMMAAVDNEQFF
TRBV7-9	TRBJ1-2	CASSPRDSLNYGYTF
TRBV18	TRBJ2-1	CASSPLGGAGGFNEQFF
TRBV7-2	TRBJ2-3	CASNPDWGYTQYF
TRBV15	TRBJ2-7	CATSRRDRGGYEQYF
TRBV6-1	TRBJ2-7	CASEGGPHEQYF
TRBV19	TRBJ2-1	CASSPPWSSYNEQFF
TRBV12-3/TRBV12-4	TRBJ2-7	CASSIDRSRYEQYF
TRBV4-2	TRBJ1-4	CASSRNRGKNEKLFF
TRBV3-1	TRBJ1-6	CASSQGRNYNSPLHF
TRBV12-3/TRBV12-4	TRBJ2-4	CASSSIRGRKNIQYF
TRBV5-1	TRBJ1-1	CASKPTGGAGTEAFF
TRBV12-3/TRBV12-4	TRBJ2-3	CASSFFRSAALTDTQYF
TRBV7-6	TRBJ1-2	CASSLWTGPNYGYTF
TRBV20-1	TRBJ1-1	CSARVRDREAFF
TRBV30	TRBJ1-4	CAWSAGATNEKLFF
TRBV29-1	TRBJ2-1	CSGRDRGSERDEQFF
TRBV5-1	TRBJ1-2	CASSLAQNYGYTF
TRBV12-3/TRBV12-4	TRBJ2-1	CASSPRGGRDGEQFF
TRBV5-4	TRBJ1-3	CASSSQGAPGNTIYF